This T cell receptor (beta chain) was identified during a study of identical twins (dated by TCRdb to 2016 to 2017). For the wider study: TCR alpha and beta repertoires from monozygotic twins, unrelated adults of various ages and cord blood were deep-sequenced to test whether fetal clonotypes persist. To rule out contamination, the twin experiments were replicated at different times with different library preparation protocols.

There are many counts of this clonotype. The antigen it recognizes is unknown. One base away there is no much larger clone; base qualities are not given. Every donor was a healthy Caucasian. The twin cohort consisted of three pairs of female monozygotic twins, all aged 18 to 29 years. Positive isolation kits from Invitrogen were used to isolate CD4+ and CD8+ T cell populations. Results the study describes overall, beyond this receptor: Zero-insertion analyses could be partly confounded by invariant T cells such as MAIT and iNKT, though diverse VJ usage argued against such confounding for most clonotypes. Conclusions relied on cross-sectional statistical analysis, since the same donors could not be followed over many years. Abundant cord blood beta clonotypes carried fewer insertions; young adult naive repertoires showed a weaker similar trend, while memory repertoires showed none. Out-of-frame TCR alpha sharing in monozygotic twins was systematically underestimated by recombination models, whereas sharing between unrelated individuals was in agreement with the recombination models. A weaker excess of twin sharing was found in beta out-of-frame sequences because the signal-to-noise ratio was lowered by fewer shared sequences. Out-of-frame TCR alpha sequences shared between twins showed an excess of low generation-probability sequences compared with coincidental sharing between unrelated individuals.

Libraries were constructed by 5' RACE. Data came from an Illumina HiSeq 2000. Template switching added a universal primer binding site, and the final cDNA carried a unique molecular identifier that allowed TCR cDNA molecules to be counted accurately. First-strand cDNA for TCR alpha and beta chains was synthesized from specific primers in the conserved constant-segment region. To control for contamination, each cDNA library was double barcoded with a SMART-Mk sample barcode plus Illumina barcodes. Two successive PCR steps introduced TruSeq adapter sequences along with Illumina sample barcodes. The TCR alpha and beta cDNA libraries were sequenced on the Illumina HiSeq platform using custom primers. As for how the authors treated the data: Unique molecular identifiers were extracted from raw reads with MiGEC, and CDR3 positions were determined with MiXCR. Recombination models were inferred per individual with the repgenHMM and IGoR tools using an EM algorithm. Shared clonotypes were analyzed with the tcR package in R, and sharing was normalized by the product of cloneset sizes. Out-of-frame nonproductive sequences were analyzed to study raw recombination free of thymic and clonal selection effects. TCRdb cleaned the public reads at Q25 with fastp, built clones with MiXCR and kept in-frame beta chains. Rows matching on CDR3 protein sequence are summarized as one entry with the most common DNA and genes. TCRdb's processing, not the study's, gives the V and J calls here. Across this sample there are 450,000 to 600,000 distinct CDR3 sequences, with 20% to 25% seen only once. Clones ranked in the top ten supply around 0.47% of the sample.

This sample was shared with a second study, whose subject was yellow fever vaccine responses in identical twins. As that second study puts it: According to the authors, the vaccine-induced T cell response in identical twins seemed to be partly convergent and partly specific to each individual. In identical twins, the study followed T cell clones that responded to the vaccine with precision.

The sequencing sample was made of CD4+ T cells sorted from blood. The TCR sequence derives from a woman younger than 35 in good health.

The CDR3 here reads CASSFFQETQYF. The DNA is as follows: TGTGCCAGCAGTTTCTTCCAGGAGACCCAGTACTTC. This sequence uses TRBV12-3 or TRBV12-4 and TRBJ2-5; the D gene is not confidently resolved. V lost 3 bases and J lost 5 bases; the stretch between them is 7 bases long. The CDR3 has 12 amino acids, counting the end cysteine and phenylalanine. This entry keeps only the CDR3 DNA: 36 bases, framed from base 1.